This T cell receptor beta chain appears in the sequencing data of a study of T-cell reconstitution after alpha-beta-depleted transplantation in children. With V trimmed by 4 bases and J by 2 bases, 4 bases remained unmatched. This CDR3 comprises 14 residues. A TCRbeta library incorporating unique molecular identifiers was prepared. From the PCR reads, TCRdb called clonotypes with MiXCR, one entry per CDR3 protein. This repertoire shows some 390,000 distinct CDR3 sequences, about a fifth found once; its top ten account for approximately 3.8%. The sequence was obtained from a human donor who donated a stem cell graft to a child with acute myeloid leukemia. Here the sequenced sample was PBMCs from the stem cell graft donor, taken from the stem cell graft. The genes are TRBV12-3 or TRBV12-4 and TRBJ1-2; 7 nucleotides agree with TRBD1. CDR3 bases: TGTGCCAGCAGTTCCAGGGGGATGAACTATGGCTACACCTTC. Translating gives CASSSRGMNYGYTF.